The entry that follows covers one T cell receptor (beta chain) sequence. This CDR3 region has 18 residues. J gave up 7 bases and V 4 bases, and 14 bases lay outside the gene matches. Germline values: CDR1 WNHNN, CDR2 SYGVQD (reference sequence). This sample stems from a study of T cell changes during pregnancy in multiple sclerosis. Produced via immunoSEQ multiplex PCR; TCRdb's table is partial and in-frame only. The sample contains approximately 41,000 clones, around 93% of which appear only once. The rearrangement uses TRBV10-1 and TRBJ2-1; 12 bases are a match to TRBD1. The TCR was taken from a female donor with multiple sclerosis, enrolled in a pregnancy study. Sequences were derived from CD4+ T cells from peripheral blood mononuclear cells, sampled in the second trimester of pregnancy. CDR3 loop: CASSGGVAGTGGRNEQFF. The CDR3 DNA sequence: TGCGCCAGCAGTGGCGGGGTCGCCGGGACAGGGGGCAGGAATGAGCAGTTCTTC.